The 13 T cell receptor beta chains reported below all come from one sample, sequenced in a study of yellow fever vaccine responses in identical twins. In TCRdb, the RT-PCR reads were re-called with MiXCR into one record per CDR3 protein. The profile shows roughly 17,000 distinct CDR3 sequences, under 80% of them singletons. Sequenced material: T cells from blood (PBMCs), unsorted or a sorted subset (not recorded which), taken before or after yellow fever vaccination (not recorded which). These receptors were taken from a woman younger than 35 who received the yellow fever vaccine.

This clonotype was observed a handful of times. The chain is built from TRBV11-3 and TRBJ1-5; weak D call: TRBD1 (5 bases). Germline V lookup: CDR1 SGHNT, CDR2 YENEEA. CDR3 size: 13 residues. V was cut by 4 bases and J by 6 bases, with 10 bases left in between. As DNA, the CDR3 is TGTGCCAGCAGCTCAGGGTCCCGTCAGCCCCAGCATTTT. Translated: CASSSGSRQPQHF.

This clonotype was found a few times. The chain employs TRBV28 and TRBJ2-3; unclear D gene. Germline CDR1 and CDR2: MDHEN and SYDVKM. V was clipped by 1 base and J by 6 bases, with 5 bases between them. The CDR3 runs 12 residues. CDR3 sequence: CASSLFSDTQYF. CDR3 DNA: TGTGCCAGCAGTTTATTTTCTGATACGCAGTATTTT.

The V gene is TRBV4-1, the J gene TRBJ1-4; unclear D gene. The V end was cut by 3 bases, the J end by 5 bases, with 10 bases between. The CDR3 covers 14 residues. CDR1 MGHRA and CDR2 YSYEKL come from the germline V gene. CDR3: CASSQERTNEKLFF. Written as DNA, the CDR3 is TGCGCCAGCAGCCAGGAGAGGACGAATGAAAAACTGTTTTTT.

The chain has TRBV10-2 and TRBJ1-1, with 10 bases aligning to TRBD1. CDR1 is WSHSY and CDR2 is SAAADI in the germline V gene. The junction had 9 bases not matched to a gene; V was cut back by 8 bases and J by 0 bases. The CDR3 is 16 residues long. The chain's CDR3 is CASLTGGGSMNTEAFF. Written as DNA, the CDR3 is TGCGCCAGCCTGACAGGGGGCGGGTCCATGAACACTGAAGCTTTCTTT.

Worth noting for this clonotype: One junction end disagrees with the germline gene, perhaps due to a read error. CDR3 nucleotides: TGTGCCAGCAGGGAAGGGTGGTTAGCCAAAAACATTCAGTACTTC. Translating gives CASREGWLAKNIQYF. The chain has TRBV2 and TRBJ2-4, with D hard to call. Looked up from germline, CDR1 is SNHLY and CDR2 is FYNNEI. The CDR3 contains 15 residues.

There are a few counts of this clonotype. The chain recombines TRBV2 with TRBJ1-1, with a possible D match to TRBD1 (6 bases). This CDR3 spans 16 amino acids. CDR1 and CDR2 (germline): SNHLY, FYNNEI. V lost 7 bases and J 0 bases, leaving 18 bases between the germline ends. The CDR3 DNA sequence: TGTGCCAGCATCTCAGGACAGTTACTCATGAACACTGAAGCTTTCTTT. It encodes CASISGQLLMNTEAFF.

The chain joins TRBV29-1 to TRBJ2-1; D is possibly TRBD1 or TRBD2 (7 bases each). V was clipped by 7 bases and J by 6 bases, with 16 bases between them. This CDR3 is 13 amino acids long. The V gene's germline CDR1 is SQVTM and CDR2 ANQGSEA. The CDR3 spells CSAQGGKLNEQFF. The CDR3 region has the DNA TGCAGCGCCCAGGGGGGGAAGCTCAATGAGCAGTTCTTC.

This clonotype was seen a few times. This chain links TRBV20-1 with TRBJ2-5; TRBD2 agrees at 8 bases. Per the germline V gene, CDR1 is DFQATT and CDR2 is SNEGSKA (reference sequence). CDR3 size: 15 residues. The V segment lost 0 bases and the J segment 3 bases; nucleotides outside the gene matches: 6. The CDR3 here is CSARDSGKWEETQYF. CDR3 nucleotide sequence: TGCAGTGCTAGAGATAGCGGGAAGTGGGAAGAGACCCAGTACTTC.

The gene calls are TRBV11-3 and TRBJ2-7, with 12 positions matching TRBD2. V shed 5 bases and J 3 bases; nucleotides not matched to a gene: 14. Germline CDR1 and CDR2: SGHNT and YENEEA. This CDR3 is 18 amino acids long. The CDR3 protein is CASSQLAGGLGTNYEQYF. DNA of the CDR3: TGTGCCAGCAGCCAACTAGCGGGAGGCCTCGGGACCAACTACGAGCAGTACTTC.

The chain is built from TRBV9 and TRBJ2-1; D possibly corresponds to TRBD2 (6 bases). Trimming took 0 bases from V and 3 from J, leaving 13 bases between them. The CDR3 consists of 16 residues. Germline CDR1 is SGDLS and CDR2 is YYNGEE. CDR3 in amino acids: CASSVGGTKDYNEQFF. For the CDR3, the DNA is TGTGCCAGCAGCGTAGGCGGGACGAAAGACTACAATGAGCAGTTCTTC.

Comment on this clonotype: Mismatch with germline at one junction end may stem from a read error. The J gene is TRBJ2-2, the V gene TRBV4-1; D may be TRBD2 (5 bases). The CDR3 loop spans 12 amino acids. Germline lookup yields CDR1 MGHRA and CDR2 YSYEKL. DNA of the CDR3: TGCGCCAGCAGCCAACACACCGGGGAGCTGTATTTT. This translates into CASSQHTGELYF.

This chain joins TRBV11-2 and TRBJ1-2, with D unresolved. The CDR3 consists of 14 residues. Trimming took 1 base from V and 2 from J, leaving 8 bases between them. Germline V gene lookup returns CDR1 SGHAT and CDR2 FQNNGV. The CDR3 sequence: CASSLGYGNYGYTF. The CDR3 coding sequence is TGTGCCAGCAGCTTAGGGTACGGAAACTATGGCTACACCTTC.

In its sample, this clonotype was seen a few times. The genes are TRBV7-3 and TRBJ2-5; tentative D call: TRBD2 (5 bases). CDR1 is SGHTA and CDR2 is FQGTGA in the germline V gene. The CDR3 loop spans 12 amino acids. Trimming shortened V by 1 base and J by 5 bases, and 5 bases separated the two germline ends. CDR3: CASSLRGETQYF. The CDR3 region has the DNA TGTGCCAGCAGCTTAAGAGGGGAGACCCAGTACTTC.